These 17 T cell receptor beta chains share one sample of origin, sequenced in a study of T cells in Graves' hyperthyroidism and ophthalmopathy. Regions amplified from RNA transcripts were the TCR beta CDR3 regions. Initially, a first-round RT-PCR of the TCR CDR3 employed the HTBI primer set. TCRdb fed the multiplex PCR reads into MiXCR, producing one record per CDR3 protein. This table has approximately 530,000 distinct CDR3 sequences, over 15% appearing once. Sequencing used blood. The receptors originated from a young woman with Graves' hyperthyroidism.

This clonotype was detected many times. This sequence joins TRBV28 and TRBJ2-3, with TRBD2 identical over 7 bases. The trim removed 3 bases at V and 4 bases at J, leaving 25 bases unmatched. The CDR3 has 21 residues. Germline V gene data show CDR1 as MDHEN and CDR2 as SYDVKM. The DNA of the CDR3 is TGTGCCAGCAGTTTTTATAACCCGTTCCAGGTAGCGGGCGACGACCCAGATACGCAGTATTTT. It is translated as CASSFYNPFQVAGDDPDTQYF.

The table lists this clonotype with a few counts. This chain's CDR3 is CASRRPGQGGQPQHF. CDR3 nucleotide sequence: TGTGCCAGCAGGAGACCCGGACAGGGTGGGCAGCCCCAGCATTTT. The chain recombines TRBV6-2 or TRBV6-3 with TRBJ1-5; 8 positions agree with TRBD1. The CDR3 is 15 amino acids. V shed 6 bases, J shed 7 bases, and the junction held 11 bases outside the gene matches. Germline V gene sequence: CDR1 MNHEY, CDR2 SVGEGT.

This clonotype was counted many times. The CDR3 protein is CASSYLSGNTGELFF. The CDR3 region has the DNA TGTGCCAGCAGTTACCTTTCCGGTAACACCGGGGAGCTGTTTTTT. The genes are TRBV6-5 and TRBJ2-2; D is unclear. Germline V gives CDR1 MNHEY, CDR2 SVGAGI. The CDR3 spans 15 residues. V lost 2 bases and J lost 2, with 9 bases in between.

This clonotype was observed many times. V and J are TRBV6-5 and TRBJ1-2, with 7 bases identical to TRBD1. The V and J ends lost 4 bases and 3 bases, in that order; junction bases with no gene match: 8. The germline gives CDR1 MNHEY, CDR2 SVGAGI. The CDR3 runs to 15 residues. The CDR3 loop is CASSSGVGGDYGYTF. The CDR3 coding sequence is TGTGCCAGCAGTTCTGGAGTAGGGGGCGACTATGGCTACACCTTC.

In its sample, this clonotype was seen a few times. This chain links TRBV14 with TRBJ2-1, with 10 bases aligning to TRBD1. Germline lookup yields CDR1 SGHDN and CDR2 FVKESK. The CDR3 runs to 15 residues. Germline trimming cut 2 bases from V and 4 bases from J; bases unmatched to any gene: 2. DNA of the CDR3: TGTGCCAGCAGCCAATGGACAGGGGGTTACAATGAGCAGTTCTTC. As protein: CASSQWTGGYNEQFF.

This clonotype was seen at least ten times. The DNA of the CDR3 is TGTGCCAGCAGCTTATATTTTACAGGGAGCGGGGAGACCCAGTACTTC. Residues: CASSLYFTGSGETQYF. The chain has TRBV11-1 and TRBJ2-5, with D perhaps matching TRBD1 or TRBD2 (6 bases each). Deletions cut 2 bases from V and 5 bases from J, with 18 bases between. The CDR3 sequence is 16 residues long. Germline CDR1 and CDR2: SGHAT and FQDESV (reference sequence).

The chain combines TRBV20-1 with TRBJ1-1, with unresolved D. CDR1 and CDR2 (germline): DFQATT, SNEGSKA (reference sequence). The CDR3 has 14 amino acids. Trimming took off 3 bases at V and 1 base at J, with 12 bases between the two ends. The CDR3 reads CSASLPGTNTEAFF. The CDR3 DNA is TGCAGTGCTAGCCTCCCGGGCACGAACACTGAAGCTTTCTTT.

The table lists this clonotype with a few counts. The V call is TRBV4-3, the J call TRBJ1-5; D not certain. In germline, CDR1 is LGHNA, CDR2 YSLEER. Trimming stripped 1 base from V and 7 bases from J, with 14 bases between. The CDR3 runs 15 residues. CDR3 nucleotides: TGCGCCAGCAGCCAAGGTGTGTGGGGTTCCCAGCCCCAGCATTTT. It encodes CASSQGVWGSQPQHF.

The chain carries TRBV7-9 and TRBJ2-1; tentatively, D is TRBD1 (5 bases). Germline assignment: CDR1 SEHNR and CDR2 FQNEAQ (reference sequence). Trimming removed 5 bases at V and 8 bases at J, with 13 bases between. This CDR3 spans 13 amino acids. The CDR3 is CASSPRWGDEQFF. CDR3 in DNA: TGTGCCAGCAGCCCGCGGTGGGGCGATGAGCAGTTCTTC.

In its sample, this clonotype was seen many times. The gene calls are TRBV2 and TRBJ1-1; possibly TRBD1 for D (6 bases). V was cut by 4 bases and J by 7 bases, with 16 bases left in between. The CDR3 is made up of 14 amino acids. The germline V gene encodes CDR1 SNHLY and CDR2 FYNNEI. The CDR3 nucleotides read TGTGCCAGCAGTGCCCACCGGGACAAAGATGAAGCTTTCTTT. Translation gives CASSAHRDKDEAFF.

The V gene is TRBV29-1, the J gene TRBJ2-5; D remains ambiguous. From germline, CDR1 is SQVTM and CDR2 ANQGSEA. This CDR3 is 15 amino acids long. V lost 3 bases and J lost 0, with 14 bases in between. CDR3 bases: TGCAGCGTTGAGAATGCCCTGATATACCAAGAGACCCAGTACTTC. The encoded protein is CSVENALIYQETQYF.

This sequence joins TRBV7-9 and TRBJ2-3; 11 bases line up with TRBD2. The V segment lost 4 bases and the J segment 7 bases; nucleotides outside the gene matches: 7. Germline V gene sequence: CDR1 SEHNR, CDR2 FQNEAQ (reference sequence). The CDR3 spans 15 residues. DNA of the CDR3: TGTGCCAGCAGCTCCGGTAGCGGGGGGGCGAATACGCAGTATTTT. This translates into CASSSGSGGANTQYF.

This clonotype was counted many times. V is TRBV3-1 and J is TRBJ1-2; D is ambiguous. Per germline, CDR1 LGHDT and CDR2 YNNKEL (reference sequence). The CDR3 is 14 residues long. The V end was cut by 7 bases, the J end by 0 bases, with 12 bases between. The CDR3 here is CASTPGPANYGYTF. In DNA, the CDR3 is TGTGCCAGCACTCCGGGCCCCGCTAACTATGGCTACACCTTC.

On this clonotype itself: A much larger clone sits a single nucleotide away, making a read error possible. In DNA, the CDR3 is TGTGCCTGGAGTCGACAGGGCGAGCAGTACTTC. This sequence encodes CAWSRQGEQYF. This sequence joins TRBV30 and TRBJ2-7; 7 nucleotides align to TRBD1. Germline CDR1 GTSNPN, CDR2 SVGIG (reference sequence). J lost 6 bases, V lost 2 bases, and 1 base had no gene match. The CDR3 is made up of 11 amino acids. Filled out from reference TRBV30 and TRBJ2-7, the complete variable domain reads SQTIHQWPATLVQPVGSPLSLECTVEGTSNPNLYWYRQAAGRGLQLLFYSVGIGQISSEVPQNLSASRPQDRQFILSSKKLLLSDSGFYLCAWSRQGEQYFGPGTRLTVT.

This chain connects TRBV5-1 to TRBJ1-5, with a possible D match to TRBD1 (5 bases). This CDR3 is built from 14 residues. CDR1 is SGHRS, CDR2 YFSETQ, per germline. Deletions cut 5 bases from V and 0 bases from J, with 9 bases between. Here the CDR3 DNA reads TGCGCCAGCAGACAGGCGTATAGCAATCAGCCCCAGCATTTT. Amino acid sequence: CASRQAYSNQPQHF.

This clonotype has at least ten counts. CDR3 DNA sequence: TGCAGTGCTAGTCGCATGACGACCAGCACTGAAGCTTTCTTT. Amino acids: CSASRMTTSTEAFF. The rearrangement links TRBV20-1 to TRBJ1-1; D unclear. This CDR3 comprises 14 residues. Germline V gene data show CDR1 as DFQATT and CDR2 as SNEGSKA (reference sequence). The germline V and J ends were trimmed by 3 bases and 4 bases, with 15 bases remaining between them.

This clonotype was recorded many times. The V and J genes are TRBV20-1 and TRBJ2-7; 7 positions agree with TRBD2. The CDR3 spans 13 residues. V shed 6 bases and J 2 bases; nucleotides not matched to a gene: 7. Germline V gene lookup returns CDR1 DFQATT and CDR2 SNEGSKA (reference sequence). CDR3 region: CSAATSAPYEQYF. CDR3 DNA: TGCAGTGCCGCCACTAGCGCTCCCTACGAGCAGTACTTC.